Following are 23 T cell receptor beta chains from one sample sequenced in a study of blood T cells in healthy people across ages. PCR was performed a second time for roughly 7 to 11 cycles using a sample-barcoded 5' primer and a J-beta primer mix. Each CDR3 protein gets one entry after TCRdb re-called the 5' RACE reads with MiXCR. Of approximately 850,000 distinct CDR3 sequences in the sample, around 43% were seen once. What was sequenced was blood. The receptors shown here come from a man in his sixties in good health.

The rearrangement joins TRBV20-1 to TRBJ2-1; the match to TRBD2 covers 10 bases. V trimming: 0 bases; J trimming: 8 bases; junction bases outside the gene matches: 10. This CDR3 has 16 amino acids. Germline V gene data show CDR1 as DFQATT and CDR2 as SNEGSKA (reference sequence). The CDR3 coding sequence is TGCAGTGCTAGAGACCCCCGCAAGCGGGGGGGCGATGAGCAGTTCTTC. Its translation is CSARDPRKRGGDEQFF.

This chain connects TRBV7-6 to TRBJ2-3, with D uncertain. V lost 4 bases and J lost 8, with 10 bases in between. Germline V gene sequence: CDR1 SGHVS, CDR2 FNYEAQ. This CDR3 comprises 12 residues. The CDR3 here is CASSSLLGTQYF. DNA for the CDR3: TGTGCCAGCAGCTCCCTCCTCGGTACGCAGTATTTT.

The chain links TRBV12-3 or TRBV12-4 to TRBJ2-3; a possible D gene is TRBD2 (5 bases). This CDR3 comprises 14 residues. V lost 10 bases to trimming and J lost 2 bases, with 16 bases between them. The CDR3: CATTFGVSTDTQYF. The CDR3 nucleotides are TGTGCCACCACGTTCGGGGTCTCCACAGATACGCAGTATTTT.

The CDR3 spells CASSRGGGSYNEQYF. The CDR3 bases are TGTGCCAGCAGTCGCGGGGGGGGCTCCTACAATGAGCAGTACTTC. The rearrangement links TRBV25-1 to TRBJ2-7, with 9 bases aligning to TRBD2. The trim removed 5 bases at V and 7 bases at J, leaving 12 bases unmatched. Per the germline V gene, CDR1 is MGHDK and CDR2 is SYGVNS. The CDR3 length is 15 residues.

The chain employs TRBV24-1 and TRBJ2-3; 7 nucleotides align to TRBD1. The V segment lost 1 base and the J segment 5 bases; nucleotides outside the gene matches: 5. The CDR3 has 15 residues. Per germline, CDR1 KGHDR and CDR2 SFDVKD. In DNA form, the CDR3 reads TGTGCCACCAGTGATTTAAGACAGGGAGAAGATACGCAGTATTTT. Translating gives CATSDLRQGEDTQYF.

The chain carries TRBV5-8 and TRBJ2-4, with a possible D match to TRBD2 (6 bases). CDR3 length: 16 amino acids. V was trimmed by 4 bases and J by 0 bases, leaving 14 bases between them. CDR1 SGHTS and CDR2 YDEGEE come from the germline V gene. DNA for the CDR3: TGTGCCAGCAGCGCGGGACTCACACTAGCCAAAAACATTCAGTACTTC. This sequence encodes CASSAGLTLAKNIQYF.

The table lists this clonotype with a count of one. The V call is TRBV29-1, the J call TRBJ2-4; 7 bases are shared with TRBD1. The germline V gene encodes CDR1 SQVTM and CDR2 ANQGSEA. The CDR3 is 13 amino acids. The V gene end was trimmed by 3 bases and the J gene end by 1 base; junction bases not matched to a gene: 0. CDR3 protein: CSVEDRAKNIQYF. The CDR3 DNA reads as TGCAGCGTTGAGGACAGGGCCAAAAACATTCAGTACTTC.

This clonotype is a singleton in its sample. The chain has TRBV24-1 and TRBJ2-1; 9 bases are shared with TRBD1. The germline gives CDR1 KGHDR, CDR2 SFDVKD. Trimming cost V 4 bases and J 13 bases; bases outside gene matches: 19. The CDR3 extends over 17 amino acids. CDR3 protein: CATSDRTGEGRGETQFF. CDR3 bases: TGTGCCACCAGTGACCGGACAGGGGAGGGTCGGGGAGAGACCCAGTTCTTC.

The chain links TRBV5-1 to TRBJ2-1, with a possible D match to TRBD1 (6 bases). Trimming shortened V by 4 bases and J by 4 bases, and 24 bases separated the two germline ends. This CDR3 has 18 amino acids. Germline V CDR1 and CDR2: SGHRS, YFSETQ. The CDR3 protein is CASSETASMERGYNEQFF. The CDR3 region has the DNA TGCGCCAGCAGCGAGACGGCTAGCATGGAGAGGGGGTACAATGAGCAGTTCTTC.

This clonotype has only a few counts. The CDR3 bases are TGTGCCAGCAGCTTACGCCGAGCGGGGGGATATGAGCAGTTCTTC. It is translated as CASSLRRAGGYEQFF. The chain couples TRBV7-2 to TRBJ2-1; 9 bases fit TRBD2. V lost 2 bases, J lost 8 bases, and 7 bases stayed unmatched. CDR1 and CDR2 (germline): SGHTA, FQGNSA. The CDR3 is 15 amino acids. Variable domain in full (rest from reference TRBV7-2 and TRBJ2-1): GAGVSQSPSNKVTEKGKDVELRCDPISGHTALYWYRQSLGQGLEFLIYFQGNSAPDKSGLPSDRFSAERTGGSVSTLTIQRTQQEDSAVYLCASSLRRAGGYEQFFGPGTRLTVL.

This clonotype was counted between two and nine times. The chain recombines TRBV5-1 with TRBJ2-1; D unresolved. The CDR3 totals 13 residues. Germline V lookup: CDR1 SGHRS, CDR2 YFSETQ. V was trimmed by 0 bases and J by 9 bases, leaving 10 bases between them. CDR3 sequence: CASSLEPLGEQFF. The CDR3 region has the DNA TGCGCCAGCAGCTTGGAACCCCTTGGTGAGCAGTTCTTC.

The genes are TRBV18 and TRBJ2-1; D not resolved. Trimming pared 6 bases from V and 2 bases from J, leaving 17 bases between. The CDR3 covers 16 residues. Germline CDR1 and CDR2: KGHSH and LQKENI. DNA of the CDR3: TGTGCCAGCTCCCCATTGGCCCCCGGCGCCTACAATGAGCAGTTCTTC. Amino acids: CASSPLAPGAYNEQFF.

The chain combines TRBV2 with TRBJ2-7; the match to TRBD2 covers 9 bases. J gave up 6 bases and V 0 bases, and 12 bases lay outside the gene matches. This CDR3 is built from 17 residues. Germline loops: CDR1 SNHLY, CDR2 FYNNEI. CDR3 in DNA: TGTGCCAGCAGTGAAGCGCTTTGGGGCGGGGGGGCTGCCGAGCAGTACTTC. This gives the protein CASSEALWGGGAAEQYF.

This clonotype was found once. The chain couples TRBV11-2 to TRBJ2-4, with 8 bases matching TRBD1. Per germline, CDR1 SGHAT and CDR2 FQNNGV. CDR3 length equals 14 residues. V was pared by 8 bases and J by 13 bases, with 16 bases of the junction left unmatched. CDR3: CASGSPASRDRQYF. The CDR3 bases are TGTGCCAGCGGCTCGCCAGCCTCGCGGGACAGGCAGTACTTC.

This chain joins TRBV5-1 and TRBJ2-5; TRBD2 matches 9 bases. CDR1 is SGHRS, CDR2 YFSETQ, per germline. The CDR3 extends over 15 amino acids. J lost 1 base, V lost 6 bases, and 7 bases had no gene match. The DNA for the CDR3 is TGCGCCAGCAAACAACGAGCGGGGGGCCAAGAGACCCAGTACTTC. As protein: CASKQRAGGQETQYF.

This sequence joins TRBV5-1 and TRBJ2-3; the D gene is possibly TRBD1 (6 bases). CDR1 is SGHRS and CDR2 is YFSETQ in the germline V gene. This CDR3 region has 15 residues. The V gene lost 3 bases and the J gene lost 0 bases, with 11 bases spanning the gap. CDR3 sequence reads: CASSSRTASTDTQYF. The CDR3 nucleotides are TGCGCCAGCAGCTCCCGGACAGCCAGCACAGATACGCAGTATTTT.

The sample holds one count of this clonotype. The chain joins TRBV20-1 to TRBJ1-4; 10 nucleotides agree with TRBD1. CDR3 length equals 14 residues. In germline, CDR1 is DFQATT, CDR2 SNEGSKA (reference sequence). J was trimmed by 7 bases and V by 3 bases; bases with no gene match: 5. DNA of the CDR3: TGCAGTGCTAGTGCCGGGACAGGGGTTGAAAAACTGTTTTTT. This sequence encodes CSASAGTGVEKLFF.

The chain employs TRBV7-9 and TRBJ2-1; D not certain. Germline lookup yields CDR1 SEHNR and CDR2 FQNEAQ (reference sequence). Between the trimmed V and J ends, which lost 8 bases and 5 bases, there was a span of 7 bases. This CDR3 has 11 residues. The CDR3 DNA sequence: TGTGCCAGCCGGGTAAACAATGAGCAGTTCTTC. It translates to CASRVNNEQFF.

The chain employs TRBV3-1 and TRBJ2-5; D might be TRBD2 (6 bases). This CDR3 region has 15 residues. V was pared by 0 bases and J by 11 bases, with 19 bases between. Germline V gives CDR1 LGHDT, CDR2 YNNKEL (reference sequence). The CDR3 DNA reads TGTGCCAGCAGCCAAGATATGGCGGGAACCAATGAGCAGTACTTC. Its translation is CASSQDMAGTNEQYF.

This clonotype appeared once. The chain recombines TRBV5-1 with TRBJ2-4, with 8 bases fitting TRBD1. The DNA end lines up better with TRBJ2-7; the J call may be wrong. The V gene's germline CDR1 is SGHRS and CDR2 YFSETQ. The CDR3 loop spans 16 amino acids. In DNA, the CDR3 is TGCGCCAGCAGCTTGGCAAGTCAGGGGGCGATCCTCGAGCAGTACTTC. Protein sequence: CASSLASQGAILEQYF.

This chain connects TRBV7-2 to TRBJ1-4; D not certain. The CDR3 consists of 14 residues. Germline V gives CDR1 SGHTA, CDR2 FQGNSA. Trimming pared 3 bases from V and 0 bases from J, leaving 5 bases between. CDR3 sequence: CASSFRPTNEKLFF. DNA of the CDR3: TGTGCCAGCAGCTTTAGGCCAACTAATGAAAAACTGTTTTTT.

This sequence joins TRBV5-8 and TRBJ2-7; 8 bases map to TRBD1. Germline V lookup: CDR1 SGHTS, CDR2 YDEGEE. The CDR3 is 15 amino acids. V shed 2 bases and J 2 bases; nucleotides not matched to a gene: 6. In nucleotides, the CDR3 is TGTGCCAGCAGCTTTGGAACACAGGGGGCCTACGAGCAGTACTTC. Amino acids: CASSFGTQGAYEQYF.

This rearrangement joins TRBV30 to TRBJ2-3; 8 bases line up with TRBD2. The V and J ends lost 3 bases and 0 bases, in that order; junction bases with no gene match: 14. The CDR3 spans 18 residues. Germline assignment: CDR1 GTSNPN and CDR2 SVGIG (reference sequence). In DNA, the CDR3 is TGTGCCTGGAGCGTACTCGCGGGGGGCAGGCTTAGCACAGATACGCAGTATTTT. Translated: CAWSVLAGGRLSTDTQYF.